Each of the 17 T cell receptor beta chains below was sequenced from the same sample in a study of blood T cells in healthy people across ages (dated by TCRdb to the mid-2010s). The protocol used for the library was 5' RACE. The listed sequencing device is Illumina HiSeq 2500. A second 7 to 11 cycle PCR used a sample-barcoded 5' primer and a J-beta primer mix. TCRdb ran its own pipeline on the public reads, namely fastp trimming at Q25 and MiXCR clone calling, and kept in-frame beta chains. All rows with the same CDR3 protein become a single entry with the most common DNA and genes. Recorded for this sample are roughly 680,000 distinct CDR3 sequences; roughly 20% of them occurred a single time. Under 4% of the sample is taken by the ten largest. The sequencing input was blood. Receptor source: a man between 65 and 80 years old in good health.

The sample holds a few counts of this clonotype. The V and J genes are TRBV21-1 and TRBJ2-5; TRBD1 was called by the table and not checked on the DNA. TRBV21-1 counts as a pseudogene. The CDR3 has 14 residues. In DNA, the CDR3 is TGTGCCAGCAGCCCTCGGGCCAGGGAAGAGACCCAGTACTTC. Protein: CASSPRAREETQYF.

This clonotype came up many times. The rearrangement links TRBV10-3 to TRBJ2-7, with D perhaps TRBD2 (5 bases). The CDR3 extends over 13 amino acids. Deletions cut 3 bases from V and 0 bases from J, with 6 bases between. Germline assignment: CDR1 ENHRY and CDR2 SYGVKD. CDR3 region: CAISDGNSYEQYF. The DNA for the CDR3 is TGTGCCATCAGTGACGGGAACTCCTACGAGCAGTACTTC.

The chain joins TRBV10-3 to TRBJ2-5; D ambiguous. Germline CDR1 and CDR2: ENHRY and SYGVKD. With 11 bases removed from V and 0 bases from J, the gap between germline ends came to 7 bases. CDR3 size: 11 residues. The CDR3 DNA reads as TGTGCCGCGGCCAACCAAGAGACCCAGTACTTC. Its translation is CAAANQETQYF.

The CDR3 DNA is TGTGCCAGCAGCCAAGAGGACGGCGCCTACGAGCAGTACTTC. Its protein product is CASSQEDGAYEQYF. The rearrangement uses TRBV3-1 and TRBJ2-7; no clear D gene. This CDR3 has 14 residues. The ends were cut back, 0 bases at V and 2 bases at J, with 8 bases in the middle. The germline CDR1 and CDR2 sequences are LGHDT and YNNKEL (reference sequence).

In this sample, this clonotype turned up a few times. The V and J genes are TRBV20-1 and TRBJ2-2, with TRBD2 matching over 10 bases. The CDR3 has 15 residues. With 3 bases clipped from V and 5 bases from J, the junction kept 6 bases outside the gene matches. Germline CDR1 and CDR2: DFQATT and SNEGSKA (reference sequence). The CDR3 DNA follows: TGCAGTGCTAGTATAGCGGGAGGAAGGACCGGGGAGCTGTTTTTT. As protein: CSASIAGGRTGELFF.

This clonotype was observed a handful of times. The V call is TRBV12-5, the J call TRBJ2-1; 7 bases are shared with TRBD1. The germline V gene encodes CDR1 LGHNT and CDR2 FRNRAP. The CDR3 sequence is 15 residues long. V gave up 1 base and J gave up 2 bases; unmatched junction bases: 2. The CDR3 sequence is CASGLGQGTYNEQFF. CDR3 nucleotide sequence: TGTGCTAGTGGTTTGGGACAGGGCACCTACAATGAGCAGTTCTTC.

This clonotype was detected many times. The V gene is TRBV24-1, the J gene TRBJ2-7; D ambiguous. Trimming pared 6 bases from V and 6 bases from J, leaving 8 bases between. Germline-derived CDR1 and CDR2 are KGHDR and SFDVKD. The CDR3 consists of 11 residues. CDR3 sequence (DNA): TGTGCCACCAGTCACTCCGGCGAGCAGTACTTC. Residues: CATSHSGEQYF.

This clonotype was detected only a few times. The chain employs TRBV29-1 and TRBJ2-1, with 8 positions matching TRBD2. Losses at the gene ends were 0 bases for V and 5 bases for J; bases not matched to a gene: 3. The CDR3 covers 14 residues. From germline, CDR1 is SQVTM and CDR2 ANQGSEA. The CDR3 loop reads CSVEDLAGNNEQFF. For the CDR3, the DNA is TGCAGCGTTGAAGATTTAGCGGGGAACAATGAGCAGTTCTTC.

The table lists this clonotype with a few counts. The rearrangement uses TRBV24-1 and TRBJ2-2; D perhaps matches TRBD2 (6 bases). This CDR3 region has 15 residues. Germline CDR1 KGHDR, CDR2 SFDVKD. V dropped 5 bases and J dropped 2 bases, with 11 bases sitting between them. The CDR3 DNA follows: TGTGCCACCAGTGTGGGGGGACGAAACACCGGGGAGCTGTTTTTT. Protein product: CATSVGGRNTGELFF.

The chain uses TRBV10-1 and TRBJ2-3; the D gene is possibly TRBD1 (5 bases). The V and J ends lost 4 bases and 9 bases respectively, with 11 bases between them. CDR1 and CDR2 from the germline V gene are WNHNN and SYGVQD (reference sequence). This CDR3 spans 12 amino acids. The CDR3 loop reads CASSAPSGTQYF. For the CDR3, the DNA is TGCGCCAGCAGTGCACCCTCAGGGACGCAGTATTTT.

This clonotype has just a few counts. The chain uses TRBV7-9 and TRBJ2-5; 7 bases align to TRBD1. Near its end, the DNA agrees better with TRBJ2-7, so the J call may be wrong. This CDR3 has 13 amino acids. Germline V lookup: CDR1 SEHNR, CDR2 FQNEAQ (reference sequence). CDR3 residues: CASSGDRSYEQYF. The CDR3 nucleotides read TGTGCCAGCAGCGGGGACAGATCCTACGAGCAGTACTTC.

The chain couples TRBV12-3 or TRBV12-4 to TRBJ2-1; 10 bases agree with TRBD1. The end of the DNA aligns better with TRBJ2-7, so the J call may be wrong. The CDR3 length is 16 residues. The CDR3 reads CASSRENRQGAYEQYF. The CDR3 DNA sequence: TGTGCCAGCAGTCGCGAGAACCGACAGGGGGCTTACGAGCAGTACTTC.

This clonotype has a handful of counts. The V gene is TRBV7-8, the J gene TRBJ2-5; the match to TRBD2 covers 9 bases. Per the germline V gene, CDR1 is SGHVS and CDR2 is FQNEAQ. V was pared by 5 bases and J by 3 bases, with 10 bases of the junction left unmatched. The CDR3 runs to 16 residues. CDR3 DNA sequence: TGTGCCAGCAGCGTGACTAGCGGTTGGAGGGAAGAGACCCAGTACTTC. It codes for CASSVTSGWREETQYF.

The rearrangement joins TRBV24-1 to TRBJ2-1; TRBD2 agrees at 7 bases. CDR1 is KGHDR, CDR2 SFDVKD, per germline. The CDR3 has 16 amino acids. J was trimmed by 5 bases and V by 4 bases; bases with no gene match: 10. The CDR3 reads CATSDGLAEAHNEQFF. In DNA form, the CDR3 reads TGTGCCACCAGTGACGGGCTAGCGGAGGCCCACAATGAGCAGTTCTTC.

The rearrangement uses TRBV12-3 or TRBV12-4 and TRBJ1-1; D might be TRBD1 (5 bases). Trimming removed 5 bases from V and 1 base from J, with 17 bases in between. The CDR3 extends over 16 amino acids. CDR3 amino acids: CASSPLIQATNTEAFF. DNA for the CDR3: TGTGCCAGCAGTCCGCTAATACAGGCTACGAACACTGAAGCTTTCTTT.

This clonotype showed up just a few times. The genes are TRBV20-1 and TRBJ2-3; the D gene could be TRBD1 or TRBD2 (5 bases each). The CDR3 consists of 14 residues. The V gene's germline CDR1 is DFQATT and CDR2 SNEGSKA (reference sequence). The ends were cut back, 3 bases at V and 5 bases at J, with 15 bases in the middle. CDR3 nucleotide sequence: TGCAGTGCTAGGCCCGGGACGGAACAAGATACGCAGTATTTT. Its translation is CSARPGTEQDTQYF.

This clonotype was seen a few times. The rearrangement links TRBV25-1 to TRBJ1-4, with 10 bases fitting TRBD1. V lost 7 bases to trimming and J lost 8 bases; unmatched junction nucleotides: 4. Germline V lookup: CDR1 MGHDK, CDR2 SYGVNS. The CDR3 has 13 amino acids. This CDR3 is CASMDRGREKLFF. CDR3 DNA: TGTGCCAGCATGGACAGGGGGAGAGAAAAACTGTTTTTT. Filled out from reference TRBV25-1 and TRBJ1-4, the complete variable domain reads EADIYQTPRYLVIGTGKKITLECSQTMGHDKMYWYQQDPGMELHLIHYSYGVNSTEKGDLSSESTVSRIRTEHFPLTLESARPSHTSQYLCASMDRGREKLFFGSGTQLSVL.